The present T cell receptor beta chain was sequenced within a study of blood T cell repertoires in COVID-19. Methods used by the authors: Reference gene primer amplification yielded estimated nucleated cell counts. Data came from immunoSEQ multiplex PCR; TCRdb stores just in-frame clones and leaves some out. The DNA gave D and trimming, while V, J and clone size come from that table. This sample yields 200,000 to 300,000 clones, of which approximately 84% are seen a single time; about 4% belongs to the top ten. This clone came up a few times. Trimming stripped 0 bases from V and 8 bases from J, with 9 bases between. Germline CDR1 and CDR2: SGDLS and YYNGEE. CDR3 length equals 14 residues.

This receptor was identified in a man aged 45-65 years with acute or convalescent COVID-19. The material sequenced was peripheral blood. This rearrangement joins TRBV9 to TRBJ1-6; D remains unclear. The CDR3 sequence: CASSVGGLYSPLHF. The DNA for the CDR3 is TGTGCCAGCAGCGTAGGTGGGCTTTATTCACCCCTCCACTTT. Full variable domain (remainder filled in from reference TRBV9 and TRBJ1-6): DSGVTQTPKHLITATGQRVTLRCSPRSGDLSVYWYQQSLDQGLQFLIQYYNGEERAKGNILERFSAQQFPDLHSELNLSSLELGDSALYFCASSVGGLYSPLHFGNGTRLTVT.